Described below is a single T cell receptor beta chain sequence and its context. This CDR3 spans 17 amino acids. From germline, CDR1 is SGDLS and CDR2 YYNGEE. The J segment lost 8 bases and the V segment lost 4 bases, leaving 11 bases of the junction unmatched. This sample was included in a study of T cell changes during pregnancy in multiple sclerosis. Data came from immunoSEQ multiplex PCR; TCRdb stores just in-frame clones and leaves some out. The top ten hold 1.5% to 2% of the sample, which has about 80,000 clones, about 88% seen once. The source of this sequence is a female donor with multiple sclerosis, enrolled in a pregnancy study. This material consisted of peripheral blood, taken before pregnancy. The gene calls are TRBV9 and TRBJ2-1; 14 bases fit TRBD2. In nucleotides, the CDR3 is TGTGCCAGCAGCTTCGGACCCGGGACTAGCGGGGGTGATGAGCAGTTCTTC. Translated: CASSFGPGTSGGDEQFF.